This TCR beta chain was recorded in a study of TIL therapy for anti-PD-1-resistant metastatic lung cancer. This was the immunoSEQ v3 assay. Only in-frame clones appear in the TCRdb table, and some are missing; sequencing was by immunoSEQ multiplex PCR. The sample lists 50,000 or so clones; roughly 78% were seen once. This clone was found a few times. Time point specified: pre-treatment sample, taken before nivolumab and TIL therapy. Germline CDR1 is MNHNS and CDR2 is SASEGT. This CDR3 spans 17 amino acids. Trimming cost V 3 bases and J 4 bases; bases outside gene matches: 9. The rearrangement links TRBV6-1 to TRBJ2-1; 10 bases align to TRBD2. The starting material was blood, obtained at baseline. The TCR comes from a woman aged 30 to 85 with non-small cell lung cancer. The CDR3 DNA follows: TGTGCCAGCAGTGACCCTCGCCGGACTAGCGGATACAATGAGCAGTTCTTC. It translates to CASSDPRRTSGYNEQFF.